The source of this T cell receptor (beta chain) is a study of regulatory T cells in long-lasting Graves disease. For the study at large: Less than 3 months of antithyroid drugs had been taken by newly diagnosed Graves' patients.

The time point was: newly diagnosed GD, antithyroid drugs for less than 3 months. PBMC-derived RNA was used for the TCR library. The study's findings and limits: With under 3,500 shared public clonotypes, persistent patients exceeded new patients, who shared about 1,000. Persistent disease was associated with favored TRBV28 usage and with favored use of TRBJ1-2 and TRBJ2-5.

The V gene's germline CDR1 is LGHNT and CDR2 FRNRAP. CDR3 size: 14 residues. Trimming took off 1 base at V and 7 bases at J, with 13 bases between the two ends. To make TCR beta libraries, researchers used iRepertoire HTBI primers and Arm-PCR of CDR3 regions. TCRdb reprocessed the multiplex PCR reads with MiXCR, giving one entry per CDR3 protein. Of around 320,000 distinct CDR3 sequences in the sample, roughly a sixth are singletons; the top ten hold 30%. This clonotype showed up just a few times. Its specificity is unknown. The same specimen was also included in a second study, on T cells in Graves' hyperthyroidism and ophthalmopathy. That publication notes: Most thyroid clonotypes expanded above 0.001 were also detected in blood.

The chain carries TRBV12-5 and TRBJ1-2; D ambiguous. This receptor was obtained from a man aged 40-49 years with Graves disease. The sample consisted of peripheral blood mononuclear cells (PBMCs), taken at new diagnosis, from a patient treated with antithyroid drugs. CDR3 DNA sequence: TGTGCTAGTGGTTTGGGCCCCTGGAGTGGTGGCTACACCTTC. As protein: CASGLGPWSGGYTF. Variable domain in full (rest from reference TRBV12-5 and TRBJ1-2): DARVTQTPRHKVTEMGQEVTMRCQPILGHNTVFWYRQTMMQGLELLAYFRNRAPLDDSGMPKDRFSAEMPDATLATLKIQPSEPRDSAVYFCASGLGPWSGGYTFGSGTRLTVV.